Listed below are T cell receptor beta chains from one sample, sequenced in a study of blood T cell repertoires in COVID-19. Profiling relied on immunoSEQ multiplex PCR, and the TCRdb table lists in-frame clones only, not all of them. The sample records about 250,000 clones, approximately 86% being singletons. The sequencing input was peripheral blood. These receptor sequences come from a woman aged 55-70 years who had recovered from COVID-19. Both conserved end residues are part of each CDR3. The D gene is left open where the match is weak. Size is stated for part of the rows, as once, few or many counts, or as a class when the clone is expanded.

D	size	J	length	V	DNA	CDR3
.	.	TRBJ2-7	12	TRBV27	TGTGCCAGCAGTCCGCAGGGAGGAGTTCCGTACTTC	CASSPQGGVPYF
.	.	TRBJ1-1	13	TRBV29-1	TGCAGCGTTGAAGGGGACAAGAACACTGAAGCTTTCTTT	CSVEGDKNTEAFF
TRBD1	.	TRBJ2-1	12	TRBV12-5	TGTGCTAGTGGTTTGCACAGGGGGGAGCAGTTCTTC	CASGLHRGEQFF
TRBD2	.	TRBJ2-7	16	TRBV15	TGTGCCACCAGCAGAGAAATTCTAGCGGGGGAAGACGAGCAGTACTTC	CATSREILAGEDEQYF
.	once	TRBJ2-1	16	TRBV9	TGTGCCAGCAGCGTAGGAGGCAGACCGTCCTACAATGAGCAGTTCTTC	CASSVGGRPSYNEQFF
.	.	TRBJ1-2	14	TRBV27	TGTGCCAGCAGTTGGGCGGGCAGAAACTATGGCTACACCTTC	CASSWAGRNYGYTF
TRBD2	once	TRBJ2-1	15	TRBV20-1	TGCAGTGCTAGTCACGCGGGGGGGAAATACAATGAGCAGTTCTTC	CSASHAGGKYNEQFF
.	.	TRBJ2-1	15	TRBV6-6	TGTGCCAGCAGTTACTCCGGGACTTCCCCCAATGAGCAGTTCTTC	CASSYSGTSPNEQFF
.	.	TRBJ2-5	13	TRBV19	TGTGCCAGTAGTACGGGGATCCAAGAGACCCAGTACTTC	CASSTGIQETQYF
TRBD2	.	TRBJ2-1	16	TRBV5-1	TGCGCCAGCAGCTCTACCCCTAGCGGGGGGACCAATGAGCAGTTCTTC	CASSSTPSGGTNEQFF
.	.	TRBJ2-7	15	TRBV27	TGTGCCAGCAGTGAGGACCGCGGGGGCCTCGTCGAGCAGTACTTC	CASSEDRGGLVEQYF
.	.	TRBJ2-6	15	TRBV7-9	TGTGCCAGCCTACAGGAGAGAAAGTGGGCCAACGTCCTGACTTTC	CASLQERKWANVLTF
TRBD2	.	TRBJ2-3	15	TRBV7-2	TGTGCCAGCAGCTTACGGGGGGGCAACACAGATACGCAGTATTTT	CASSLRGGNTDTQYF
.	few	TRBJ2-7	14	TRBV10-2	TGCGCCAGCAGCTTGGCCGGGAACTCCTACGAGCAGTACTTC	CASSLAGNSYEQYF
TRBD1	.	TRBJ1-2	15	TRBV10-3	TGTGCCATCAGTGAGCCGGGGACAGTTACCGGTGGCTACACCTTC	CAISEPGTVTGGYTF
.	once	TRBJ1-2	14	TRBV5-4	TGTGCCAGCAGCCCCCCGGCAGGGAACTATGGCTACACCTTC	CASSPPAGNYGYTF
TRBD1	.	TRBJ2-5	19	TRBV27	TGTGCCAGCAGACCCGATGTAGGGGGCGCCGGCGGCCCAGGGGAGACCCAGTACTTC	CASRPDVGGAGGPGETQYF
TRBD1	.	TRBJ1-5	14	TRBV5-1	TGCGCCAGCAGCTCGACAGGGCCCAATCAGCCCCAGCATTTT	CASSSTGPNQPQHF
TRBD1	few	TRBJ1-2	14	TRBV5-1	TGCGCCAGCAGAGCAGGGGGCGCGGCTGAAGGCTACACCTTC	CASRAGGAAEGYTF
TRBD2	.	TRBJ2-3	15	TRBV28	TGTGCCAGCAGGGGACTAGCGCCAAGCACAGATACGCAGTATTTT	CASRGLAPSTDTQYF
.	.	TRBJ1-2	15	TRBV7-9	TGTGCCAGCAGCTTAGCCTACAGACAGAACTATGGCTACACCTTC	CASSLAYRQNYGYTF
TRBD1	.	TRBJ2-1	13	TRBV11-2	TGTGCCACCGGAAGGGACAGGATCAATGAGCAGTTCTTC	CATGRDRINEQFF
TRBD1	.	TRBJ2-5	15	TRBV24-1	TGTGCCACCAGTGACCCGGGACAGGGAAGGGAGACCCAGTACTTC	CATSDPGQGRETQYF
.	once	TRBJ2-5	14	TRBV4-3	TGCGCCAGCAGCCAAGAACCCGGGGTGGAGACCCAGTACTTC	CASSQEPGVETQYF